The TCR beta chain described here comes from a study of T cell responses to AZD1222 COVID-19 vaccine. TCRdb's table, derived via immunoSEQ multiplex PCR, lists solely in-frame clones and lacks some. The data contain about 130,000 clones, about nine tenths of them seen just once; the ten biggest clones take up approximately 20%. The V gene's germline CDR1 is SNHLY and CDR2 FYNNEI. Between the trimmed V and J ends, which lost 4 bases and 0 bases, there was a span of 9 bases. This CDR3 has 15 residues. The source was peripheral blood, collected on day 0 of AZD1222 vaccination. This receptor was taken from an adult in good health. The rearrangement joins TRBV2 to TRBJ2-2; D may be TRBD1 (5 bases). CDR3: CASSVGVANTGELFF. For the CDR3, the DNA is TGTGCCAGCAGTGTAGGGGTCGCGAACACCGGGGAGCTGTTTTTT.